This T cell receptor (beta chain) was found in a study of T cell responses to AZD1222 COVID-19 vaccine. Only in-frame clones appear in the TCRdb table, and some are missing; sequencing was by immunoSEQ multiplex PCR. The table shows around 170,000 clones, with around 88% occurring only once. CDR1 LNHDA and CDR2 SQIVND come from the germline V gene (reference sequence). V lost 1 base and J lost 7; bases outside the gene matches: 4. The CDR3 extends over 14 amino acids. This receptor was identified in an adult who received the AZD1222 COVID-19 vaccine. The sample consisted of peripheral blood, taken 28 days after the second AZD1222 dose. V gene TRBV19 combines with J gene TRBJ1-2; 9 positions agree with TRBD1. The CDR3, as DNA: TGTGCCAGTAGTATAGGACAGGGGGAAGGTGGCTACACCTTC. This translates into CASSIGQGEGGYTF.